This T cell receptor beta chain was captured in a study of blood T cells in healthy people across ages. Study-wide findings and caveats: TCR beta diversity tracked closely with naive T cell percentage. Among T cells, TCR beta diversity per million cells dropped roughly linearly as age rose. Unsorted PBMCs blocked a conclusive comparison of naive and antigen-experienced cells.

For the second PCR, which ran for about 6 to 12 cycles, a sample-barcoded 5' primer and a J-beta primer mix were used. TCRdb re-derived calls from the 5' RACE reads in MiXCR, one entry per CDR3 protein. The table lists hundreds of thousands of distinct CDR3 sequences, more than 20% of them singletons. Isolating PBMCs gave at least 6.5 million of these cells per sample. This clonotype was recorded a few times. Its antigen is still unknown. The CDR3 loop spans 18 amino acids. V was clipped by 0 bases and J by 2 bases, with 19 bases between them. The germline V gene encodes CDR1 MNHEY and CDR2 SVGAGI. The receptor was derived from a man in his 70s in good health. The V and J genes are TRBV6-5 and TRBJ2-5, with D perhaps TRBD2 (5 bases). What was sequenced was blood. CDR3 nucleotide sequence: TGTGCCAGCAGTTACTCTAACCCGTCTGGAGCGGCACAAGAGACCCAGTACTTC. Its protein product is CASSYSNPSGAAQETQYF.